What follows are 24 T cell receptor beta chains derived from one specimen sequenced in a study of T cell repertoires in cytomegalovirus infection. MiXCR, run by TCRdb on the reads, gives a single entry per CDR3 protein. The sample has under 350,000 distinct CDR3 sequences; less than 25% are singletons. Their antigens are not known. The material sequenced was cultured PBMCs, taken from culture after CMV antigen stimulation. The receptors originated from a human donor in good health (CMV status not recorded). Some clones in this sample may be carry-over from other donors' samples.

The chain carries TRBV5-5 and TRBJ1-1; D call uncertain. Trimming cost V 0 bases and J 4 bases, with 10 bases left between them. Germline V gene data show CDR1 as SGHKS and CDR2 as YYEKEE (reference sequence). The CDR3 contains 14 residues. The CDR3 loop reads CASSLAGRATEAFF. In DNA form, the CDR3 reads TGTGCCAGCAGCTTGGCCGGGCGGGCCACTGAAGCTTTCTTT. The whole variable domain, remainder taken from reference TRBV5-5 and TRBJ1-1, is DAGVTQSPTHLIKTRGQQVTLRCSPISGHKSVSWYQQVLGQGPQFIFQYYEKEERGRGNFPDRFSARQFPNYSSELNVNALLLGDSALYLCASSLAGRATEAFFGQGTRLTVV.

This clonotype has at least ten counts. The V and J genes are TRBV7-2 and TRBJ2-7; possibly TRBD1 for D (6 bases). This CDR3 is 15 amino acids long. Germline-derived CDR1 and CDR2 are SGHTA and FQGNSA. V lost 2 bases and J 3 bases, leaving 14 bases between the germline ends. The CDR3: CASSLIGTLIYEQYF. As DNA, the CDR3 is TGTGCCAGCAGCTTAATAGGGACATTGATCTACGAGCAGTACTTC.

In this sample, this clonotype turned up a few times. The chain joins TRBV19 to TRBJ2-6; D is uncertain. The length of the CDR3 is 17 residues. The germline CDR1 and CDR2 sequences are LNHDA and SQIVND (reference sequence). Between the trimmed V and J ends, which lost 6 bases and 0 bases, there was a span of 15 bases. The CDR3 sequence is CASSLYLHHSGANVLTF. In nucleotides, the CDR3 is TGTGCCAGTAGCCTATATCTCCACCACTCTGGGGCCAACGTCCTGACTTTC.

Ten or more counts support this clonotype. The CDR3 sequence is CASSSHVGNEQFF. CDR3 nucleotides: TGCGCCAGCAGCTCTCATGTAGGCAATGAGCAGTTCTTC. The rearrangement uses TRBV5-1 and TRBJ2-1; D is undetermined. Germline-derived CDR1 and CDR2 are SGHRS and YFSETQ. V was shortened by 3 bases and J by 6 bases, with 10 bases between the two germline ends. This CDR3 region has 13 residues.

This clonotype was recorded at least ten times. V is TRBV11-3 and J is TRBJ2-1; 11 bases agree with TRBD2. Germline lookup yields CDR1 SGHNT and CDR2 YENEEA. This CDR3 region has 15 residues. V shed 5 bases and J 7 bases; nucleotides not matched to a gene: 7. The CDR3 region is CASSATSGSENEQFF. In nucleotides, the CDR3 is TGTGCCAGCAGCGCTACTAGCGGGAGTGAGAATGAGCAGTTCTTC.

In its sample, this clonotype was seen many times. J is TRBJ1-2 and V is TRBV11-2; maybe TRBD1 (5 bases). V was cut by 5 bases and J by 7 bases, with 14 bases left in between. CDR3 length: 13 residues. Looked up from germline, CDR1 is SGHAT and CDR2 is FQNNGV. DNA for the CDR3: TGTGCCAGCAGCGGGACCGGAACTAGTGGCTACACCTTC. Protein product: CASSGTGTSGYTF.

This clonotype was picked up a small number of times. V usage is TRBV11-2 and J usage is TRBJ2-1, with 15 bases matching TRBD2. The germline V gene encodes CDR1 SGHAT and CDR2 FQNNGV. CDR3 size: 17 residues. Unmatched junction bases numbered 9, after V lost 5 bases and J lost 7 bases. CDR3 sequence reads: CASSPPGLAGGRNEQFF. CDR3 coding DNA: TGTGCCAGCAGCCCCCCGGGACTAGCGGGAGGAAGGAATGAGCAGTTCTTC. The variable domain in full, completed from reference TRBV11-2 and TRBJ2-1, reads EAGVAQSPRYKIIEKRQSVAFWCNPISGHATLYWYQQILGQGPKLLIQFQNNGVVDDSQLPKDRFSAERLKGVDSTLKIQPAKLEDSAVYLCASSPPGLAGGRNEQFFGPGTRLTVL.

This clonotype was recorded many times. The junction and the germline gene differ at one end; a read error may be behind it. The genes are TRBV7-2 and TRBJ2-5, with 10 bases that match TRBD2. Germline CDR1 is SGHTA and CDR2 is FQGNSA. The CDR3 is 16 residues long. The CDR3 sequence: CASSLAGEGQGETQYF. The DNA of the CDR3 is TGTGCCAGCAGCCTAGCGGGGGAGGGCCAGGGGGAGACCCAGTACTTC.

The J gene is TRBJ2-1, the V gene TRBV6-2 or TRBV6-3; a possible D gene is TRBD1 (7 bases). The V gene's germline CDR1 is MNHEY and CDR2 SVGEGT. Trimming took off 5 bases at V and 1 base at J, with 12 bases between the two ends. The CDR3 is 15 residues long. The CDR3 DNA is TGTGCCAGCAGTACTGCAGGGGGGTCCTACAATGAGCAGTTCTTC. Encoded protein: CASSTAGGSYNEQFF.

With regard to this clonotype: A much more abundant neighbour one base away suggests this may be a read error. V usage is TRBV12-5 and J usage is TRBJ1-2, with D unclear. Looked up from germline, CDR1 is LGHNT and CDR2 is FRNRAP. CDR3 size: 12 residues. The CDR3 loop is CASGLSLSPANF. CDR3 DNA sequence: TGTGCTAGTGGTTTGAGTCTTTCTCCCGCAAATTTC.

The gene calls are TRBV11-2 and TRBJ2-1; 8 bases match TRBD2. Germline V gene lookup returns CDR1 SGHAT and CDR2 FQNNGV. V lost 6 bases to trimming and J lost 8 bases; unmatched junction nucleotides: 9. The CDR3 loop spans 14 amino acids. The CDR3 nucleotides read TGTGCCAGCAGGGGGCCGGGACTAGAGTATGAGCAGTTCTTC. The encoded protein is CASRGPGLEYEQFF.

This clonotype has at least ten counts. The chain has TRBV24-1 and TRBJ1-2, with D maybe TRBD1 (6 bases). This CDR3 is built from 15 residues. Germline loops: CDR1 KGHDR, CDR2 SFDVKD. V was shortened by 4 bases and J by 2 bases, with 13 bases between the two germline ends. For the CDR3, the DNA is TGTGCCACCAGTGACCAGACAGGCCCCAACTATGGCTACACCTTC. Translation: CATSDQTGPNYGYTF.

This clonotype has only one observation. A read error is possible here, since a much larger clone lies one base away. The chain joins TRBV7-2 to TRBJ1-2; D is unresolved. Germline-derived CDR1 and CDR2 are SGHTA and FQGNSA. This CDR3 is 12 amino acids long. CDR3 sequence: CANSPYREGYTF. CDR3 in DNA: TGTGCCAACAGCCCCTATCGAGAAGGCTACACCTTC.

In its sample, this clonotype was seen many times. The J gene is TRBJ1-2, the V gene TRBV7-2; D not resolved. V was cut by 8 bases and J by 3 bases, with 7 bases left in between. CDR3 size: 11 residues. The germline gives CDR1 SGHTA, CDR2 FQGNSA. This CDR3 reads CASRLDYGYTF. Here the CDR3 DNA reads TGTGCCAGCCGACTCGACTATGGCTACACCTTC.

This clonotype showed up just a few times. The genes are TRBV28 and TRBJ2-1; D is uncertain. Between the trimmed V and J ends, which lost 7 bases and 8 bases, there was a span of 9 bases. Germline CDR1 MDHEN, CDR2 SYDVKM. The CDR3 is 11 amino acids. The CDR3 region is CASIRADEQFF. The CDR3, as DNA: TGTGCCAGCATCCGAGCAGATGAGCAGTTCTTC.

At least ten counts were recorded for this clonotype. This rearrangement joins TRBV7-2 to TRBJ1-2; D gene unclear. CDR1 and CDR2 (germline): SGHTA, FQGNSA. Trimming stripped 1 base from V and 6 bases from J, with 6 bases between. This CDR3 has 12 amino acids. The CDR3 protein is CASSLVGDGYTF. The CDR3 region has the DNA TGTGCCAGCAGCTTAGTTGGAGATGGCTACACCTTC.

A word on this clonotype: Just one base apart from a much larger clone, this may be a read error. The chain recombines TRBV7-2 with TRBJ2-1; maybe TRBD1 (6 bases). Germline assignment: CDR1 SGHTA and CDR2 FQGNSA. This CDR3 has 15 amino acids. Here the CDR3 DNA reads TGTGCCAGCAGCTTAGACAGGGCGGTAAGGAATGTGCAGTTCTTC. Encoded protein: CASSLDRAVRNVQFF.

The chain has TRBV30 and TRBJ2-1; tentatively, D is TRBD2 (6 bases). The V gene lost 0 bases and the J gene lost 9 bases, with 9 bases spanning the gap. The CDR3 covers 12 residues. Per the germline V gene, CDR1 is GTSNPN and CDR2 is SVGIG (reference sequence). In nucleotides, the CDR3 is TGTGCCTGGAGTGTTGGGGGGACTGAGCAGTTCTTC. The encoded protein is CAWSVGGTEQFF.

This clonotype has at least ten counts. V gene TRBV12-3 or TRBV12-4 combines with J gene TRBJ2-1; the D is unclear. V was shortened by 1 base and J by 6 bases, with 7 bases between the two germline ends. The CDR3 runs to 13 residues. DNA for the CDR3: TGTGCCAGCAGTTTAGGGTTCCCCAATGAGCAGTTCTTC. Translated, it gives CASSLGFPNEQFF.

V is TRBV2 and J is TRBJ1-1; D is unresolved. V was cut by 3 bases and J by 1 base, with 9 bases left in between. The CDR3 runs 14 residues. The V gene's germline CDR1 is SNHLY and CDR2 FYNNEI. This chain's CDR3 is CASSEGSRNTEAFF. DNA for the CDR3: TGTGCCAGCAGTGAGGGCAGTCGGAACACTGAAGCTTTCTTT.

The V and J genes are TRBV27 and TRBJ1-5, with a possible D match to TRBD1 (5 bases). V lost 1 base and J 1 base, leaving 8 bases between the germline ends. CDR3 length: 15 amino acids. Germline V gene data show CDR1 as MNHEY and CDR2 as SMNVEV (reference sequence). CDR3 sequence: CASSLWGDSNQPQHF. The DNA for the CDR3 is TGTGCCAGCAGTTTATGGGGGGACAGCAATCAGCCCCAGCATTTT.

There are a few counts of this clonotype. The V and J genes are TRBV9 and TRBJ2-5; the D call may be TRBD1 or TRBD2 (5 bases each). Germline assignment: CDR1 SGDLS and CDR2 YYNGEE. The CDR3 extends over 14 amino acids. V lost 4 bases and J 2 bases, leaving 12 bases between the germline ends. The CDR3 reads CASSPYWGQETQYF. CDR3 sequence (DNA): TGTGCCAGCAGCCCATACTGGGGGCAAGAGACCCAGTACTTC. Filled out from reference TRBV9 and TRBJ2-5, the complete variable domain reads DSGVTQTPKHLITATGQRVTLRCSPRSGDLSVYWYQQSLDQGLQFLIQYYNGEERAKGNILERFSAQQFPDLHSELNLSSLELGDSALYFCASSPYWGQETQYFGPGTRLLVL.

J is TRBJ1-2 and V is TRBV5-8, with 7 nucleotides matching TRBD1. Germline CDR1 and CDR2: SGHTS and YDEGEE. With V trimmed by 0 bases and J by 0 bases, 11 bases remained unmatched. This CDR3 has 18 amino acids. The CDR3 protein is CASSLGVGTVSTNYGYTF. The CDR3 DNA reads TGTGCCAGCAGCTTGGGGGTTGGGACAGTTTCTACTAACTATGGCTACACCTTC.

The rearrangement uses TRBV25-1 and TRBJ1-2; D gene unclear. CDR3 size: 11 residues. The germline gives CDR1 MGHDK, CDR2 SYGVNS. Trimming cost V 1 base and J 5 bases, with 2 bases left between them. The CDR3 DNA is TGTGCCAGCAGTGAATCATATGGCTACACCTTC. It yields the protein CASSESYGYTF.